What follows describes a single T cell receptor (beta chain). The antigen this receptor binds is unknown. Qualities for individual bases were not recorded, and no much larger clone is one base off. The data originate from a study of vaccination and CD4 T cells after COVID-19 (dated by TCRdb to 2021 to 2024). Regarding the research as a whole: Convalescent patients had a positive SARS-CoV-2 result on nasal swab PCR, and of these patients, several had mild disease and one had severe disease. In control cultures, a CEFX viral epitope pool was used as positive control, an HIV-1 Nef peptide pool was used as negative control, or no peptide was added. The spike-specific CD4+ TCR repertoire was compared before and after mRNA vaccination in approximately ten COVID-19 convalescent patients and 4 infection-naive healthy vaccine recipients. Overlapping spike peptide pools from SARS-CoV-2 and from the common cold coronaviruses HCoV-NL63, HCoV-OC43 and HCoV-229E were used as culture stimuli. Post-COVID blood samples were collected from convalescent patients a median of around 100 days after diagnosis, with a range of about 30 to 161 days. The time from the second vaccine dose to post-vaccine blood sampling had a median of around 72 days and ranged from roughly 12 to 250 days. The convalescent cohort comprised six males and four females, including two Hispanic individuals, seven Caucasians, two Asians and one multiracial person. Two doses of either the Pfizer-BioNTech BNT162b2 vaccine (n=8) or the Moderna mRNA-1273 vaccine (n=2) were administered to participants. What the work shows at the level of the full study, not this receptor alone: Among the post-vaccine SARS-CoV-2-reactive clones in convalescent patients, a median about 86% showed up only after vaccination, which suggests vaccine-specific priming. The number of convalescent patients in the study was relatively small, and the study did not examine early timepoints following natural infection. In convalescent patients, nearly all vaccine-specific clones (304 of 307) were found to be mono-reactive for SARS-CoV-2 spike rather than cross-reactive with common cold coronaviruses. An increase in the median number of SARS-CoV-2-reactive clonotypes from approximately 21 after infection to 38 after vaccination was observed, but the change was not found to be significant.

Unmatched junction bases come to 11, with V trimmed by 3 bases and J by 6 bases. Via the germline V gene (reference sequence), CDR1 is MNHEY and CDR2 SMNVEV. The CDR3 covers 18 residues, taking in both the cysteine and the phenylalanine. The entry retains the CDR3 DNA only, 54 bases that are in frame from base 1. This sample's treatment or condition label indicates: approximately nine-day PBMC culture with coronavirus spike peptide pools or control peptides (ViraFEST assay). The study used the ViraFEST assay, which expanded antigen-specific T cells with peptide pools and then identified expanded clonotypes by TCR sequencing. The convalescent patients' positive SARS-CoV-2 PCR tests were from March to December 2020, which was before the Alpha, Beta and Delta variants emerged in the United States. Each well held more than 1.5 million PBMCs cultured in IMDM containing about 5% human AB serum and approximately 10 IU/ml IL-2, with about 10 ug/ml peptide pools added. Half of the culture medium was replaced with fresh IL-2-containing medium on days 3 and 7. After 9 to 10 days of culture, CD4+ T cells were isolated by negative selection using the EasySep CD4+ T cell isolation kit. Ficoll-Paque Plus gradient centrifugation was used to isolate PBMCs from whole blood, and the isolated PBMCs were then either used fresh or cryopreserved at -140C. Triplicate wells were generally used for each culture condition.

Library prep was done by PCR. TCR sequencing of DNA from cultured CD4+ T cells used the Oncomine TCR Beta short-read assay at the Johns Hopkins FTIC core. The QIAamp micro DNA kit was used to extract genomic DNA from the cultured CD4+ T cells. Oncomine TCR Beta libraries from cultured CD4+ T cells were pooled with unique dual indexes and sequenced on an Illumina iSeq 100. In the paper's pipeline: Non-productive sequences were removed, and CDR3s that did not start with C, did not end with F or W, or were shorter than 7 amino acids were discarded. The MANAFEST web application identified antigen-specific clonotypes by comparing peptide-stimulated wells against reference wells and other culture wells. Positive clones required FDR below 0.05, an odds ratio above 5, and productive frequency above 0.1% in at least two of three replicate wells. A clonotype counted as cross-reactive if it showed significant expansion both in the SARS-CoV-2 spike wells and in at least one common cold coronavirus spike condition. Levenshtein distances (stringdist) and unrooted phylogenetic trees (ape) in R version 3.6.1 were used to assess CDR3 homology. TCRdb itself trimmed the public reads at Q25 with fastp, ran MiXCR and retained productive beta chains. One record per CDR3 amino acid sequence lists the most common genes and DNA. TCRdb assigned the V and J calls; the authors' analysis was not used. This sample has around 19,000 distinct CDR3 sequences in its table, and about 51% of those were observed once. Approximately 5.9% of the sample rests with the top ten.

Recombination linked TRBV27 to TRBJ2-3; 14 bases in the middle match TRBD2. The clonotype comes from a human donor who had recovered from COVID-19. The sample comprised CD4+ T cells from blood, cultured in vitro. The sequence in DNA is TGTGCCAGCAGTTTGGCCGGGACTAGCGGGAGCGACCAGGATACGCAGTATTTT. It specifies CASSLAGTSGSDQDTQYF.